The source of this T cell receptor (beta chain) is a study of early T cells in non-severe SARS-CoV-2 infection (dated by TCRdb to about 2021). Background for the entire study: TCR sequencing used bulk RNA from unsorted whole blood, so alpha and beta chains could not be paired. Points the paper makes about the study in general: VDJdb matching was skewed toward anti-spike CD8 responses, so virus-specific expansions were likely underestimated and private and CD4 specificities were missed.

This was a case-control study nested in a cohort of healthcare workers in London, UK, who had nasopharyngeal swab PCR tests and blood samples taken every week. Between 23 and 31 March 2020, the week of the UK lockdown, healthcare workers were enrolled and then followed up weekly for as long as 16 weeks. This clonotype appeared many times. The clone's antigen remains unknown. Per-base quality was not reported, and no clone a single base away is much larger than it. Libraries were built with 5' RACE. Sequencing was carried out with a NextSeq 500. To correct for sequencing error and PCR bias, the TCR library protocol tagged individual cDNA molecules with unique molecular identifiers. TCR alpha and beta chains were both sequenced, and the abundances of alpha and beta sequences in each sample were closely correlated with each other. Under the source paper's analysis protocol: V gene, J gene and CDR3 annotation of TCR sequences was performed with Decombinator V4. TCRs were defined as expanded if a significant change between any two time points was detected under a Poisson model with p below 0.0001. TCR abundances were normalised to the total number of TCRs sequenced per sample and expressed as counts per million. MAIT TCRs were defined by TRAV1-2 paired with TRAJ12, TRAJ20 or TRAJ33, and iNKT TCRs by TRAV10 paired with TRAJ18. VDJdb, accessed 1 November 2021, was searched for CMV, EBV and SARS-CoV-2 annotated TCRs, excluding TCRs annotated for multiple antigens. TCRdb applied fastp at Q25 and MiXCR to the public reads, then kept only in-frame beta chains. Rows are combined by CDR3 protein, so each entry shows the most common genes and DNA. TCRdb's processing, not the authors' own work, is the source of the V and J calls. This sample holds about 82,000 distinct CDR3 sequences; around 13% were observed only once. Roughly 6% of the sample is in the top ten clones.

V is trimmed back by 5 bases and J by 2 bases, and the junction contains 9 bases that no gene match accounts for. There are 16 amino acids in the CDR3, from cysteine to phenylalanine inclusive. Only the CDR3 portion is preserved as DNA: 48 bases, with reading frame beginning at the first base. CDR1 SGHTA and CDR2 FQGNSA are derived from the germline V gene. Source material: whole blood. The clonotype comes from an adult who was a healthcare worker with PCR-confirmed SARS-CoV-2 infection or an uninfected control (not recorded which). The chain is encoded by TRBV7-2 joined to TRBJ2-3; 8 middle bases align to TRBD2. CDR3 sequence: CASSPGGSGITDTQYF. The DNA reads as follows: TGTGCCAGCAGCCCCGGCGGTAGCGGGATCACAGATACGCAGTATTTT.